The present T cell receptor (beta chain) was sequenced within a study of T cell changes during pregnancy in multiple sclerosis. This clone has just one count. This CDR3 spans 17 amino acids. J gave up 4 bases and V 6 bases, and 16 bases lay outside the gene matches. CDR1 is MDHEN and CDR2 is SYDVKM in the germline V gene. Assay used: immunoSEQ multiplex PCR; TCRdb lists only in-frame clones, some missing. The repertoire holds some 77,000 clones, with more than 85% as singletons. Here the sequenced sample was peripheral blood, taken after pregnancy. The J gene is TRBJ1-2, the V gene TRBV28; 8 positions match TRBD1. The receptor was isolated from a female donor in good health, enrolled as a control in a pregnancy study. CDR3 sequence (DNA): TGTGCCAGCAGACTTTGGGACGCCAACAGGGGGTTCTATGGCTACACCTTC. Its translation is CASRLWDANRGFYGYTF.